This is a list of T cell receptor beta chains from one sample in a study of blood T cells in healthy people across ages. MiXCR was run by TCRdb on the 5' RACE reads, yielding one entry per CDR3 protein. The table includes 600,000 or so distinct CDR3 sequences, around 20% detected once. Specimen: blood. Receptors originate from a man in his 70s in good health. Both conserved end residues are part of each CDR3. The order of the fields is CDR3 length, J gene, V gene, clone size, D gene, CDR3 protein, CDR3 DNA. The D gene is left open where the match is weak. A row's size may be missing; if present it is once, few, many or a size class.

>16|TRBJ1-6|TRBV6-5|.|TRBD1
CASSYSIGGSGSPLHF
TGTGCCAGCAGTTACTCGATAGGGGGCTCAGGATCACCCCTCCACTTT
>14|TRBJ2-7|TRBV7-2|few|.
CASSQRDGPYEQYF
TGTGCCAGCAGTCAAAGGGACGGGCCCTACGAGCAGTACTTC
>16|TRBJ2-7|TRBV5-1|.|TRBD2
CASSLPLAGGLSEQYF
TGCGCCAGCAGCTTACCACTAGCGGGAGGCCTGAGCGAGCAGTACTTC
>13|TRBJ1-4|TRBV9|medium-sized|.
CASSVETGEKLFF
TGTGCCAGCAGCGTAGAAACAGGGGAAAAACTGTTTTTT
>16|TRBJ2-5|TRBV7-2|.|.
CASSRVAATNWETQYF
TGTGCCAGCAGCCGAGTAGCCGCGACTAATTGGGAGACCCAGTACTTC
>16|TRBJ2-3|TRBV5-1|few|TRBD1
CASSEGQGFGTDTQYF
TGCGCCAGCAGCGAGGGACAGGGGTTCGGTACAGATACGCAGTATTTT
>16|TRBJ2-3|TRBV12-3/TRBV12-4|.|TRBD2
CASRPTSGNMGDTQYF
TGTGCCAGCAGGCCGACTAGCGGGAACATGGGAGATACGCAGTATTTT
>15|TRBJ2-7|TRBV28|few|.
CASSLRVAPTYEQYF
TGTGCCAGCAGTTTGAGGGTAGCGCCAACCTACGAGCAGTACTTC
>16|TRBJ2-4|TRBV28|few|.
CASSSRELIAKNIQYF
TGTGCCAGCAGTTCCAGGGAGTTAATAGCCAAAAACATTCAGTACTTC
>16|TRBJ2-7|TRBV28|.|.
CASSTRGVGFFDEQYF
TGTGCCAGCAGTACCCGCGGGGTCGGGTTTTTTGACGAGCAGTACTTC
>14|TRBJ2-4|TRBV11-2|few|TRBD2
CASSYPGREHIQYF
TGTGCCAGCAGTTACCCAGGGCGGGAGCACATTCAGTACTTC
>14|TRBJ1-1|TRBV5-1|few|.
CASSLHRMNTEAFF
TGCGCCAGCAGCTTGCACAGAATGAACACTGAAGCTTTCTTT
>14|TRBJ2-1|TRBV28|few|.
CASKDGSSYNEQFF
TGTGCCAGCAAGGACGGCAGCTCCTACAATGAGCAGTTCTTC
>11|TRBJ2-4|TRBV3-1|few|.
CASSQDNIQYF
TGTGCCAGCAGCCAAGACAACATTCAGTACTTC
>16|TRBJ2-7|TRBV6-5|many|.
CASSYTPSGSSYEQYF
TGTGCCAGCAGTTACACCCCATCGGGAAGCTCCTACGAGCAGTACTTC
>16|TRBJ2-3|TRBV30|.|TRBD1
CAWSDSGQASTDTQYF
TGTGCCTGGAGTGACTCGGGACAGGCTAGCACAGATACGCAGTATTTT
>15|TRBJ2-5|TRBV7-9|.|TRBD1
CASSPTGTALGAQYF
TGTGCCAGCAGCCCTACCGGGACAGCGCTGGGGGCCCAGTACTTC
>12|TRBJ2-7|TRBV29-1|.|.
CSAADEPYEQYF
TGCAGCGCCGCTGACGAGCCCTACGAGCAGTACTTC
>14|TRBJ1-1|TRBV7-2|many|.
CASSQGRRRTEAFF
TGTGCCAGCAGCCAGGGACGCCGACGTACTGAAGCTTTCTTT